One and the same sample provided the 26 T cell receptor beta chains below, sequenced in a study of regulatory T cells in long-lasting Graves disease. The time point was: newly diagnosed GD, antithyroid drugs for less than 3 months. Scientists built the TCR library using RNA that was extracted from PBMCs. Relying on iRepertoire HTBI primers and Arm-PCR of CDR3 regions, the team built TCR beta libraries. TCRdb independently ran MiXCR on the multiplex PCR reads; one entry per CDR3 protein. There are over 350,000 distinct CDR3 sequences in the sample; 15% occur only once, and approximately 7.8% lies in the top ten. The data also belong to a second study, concerning T cells in Graves' hyperthyroidism and ophthalmopathy.

Sample: peripheral blood mononuclear cells (PBMCs), taken at new diagnosis, from a patient treated with antithyroid drugs. These receptors were obtained from a woman aged 40 to 55 with Graves disease.

CDR3 in amino acids: CASSGEGVWTEAFF. The CDR3 bases are TGTGCCAGCAGCGGGGAAGGGGTATGGACTGAAGCTTTCTTT. The chain couples TRBV11-3 to TRBJ1-1; D might be TRBD1 (5 bases). CDR3 length equals 14 residues. The germline CDR1 and CDR2 sequences are SGHNT and YENEEA. Trimming cost V 5 bases and J 5 bases, with 15 bases left between them.

This clonotype was counted many times. The chain has TRBV12-3 or TRBV12-4 and TRBJ2-1; perhaps TRBD2 as D (5 bases). The CDR3 has 15 residues. V gave up 3 bases and J gave up 6 bases, with 15 bases separating them. The CDR3, as DNA: TGTGCCAGCAGTTTTCCGGGAAGCGGCAGCAATGAGCAGTTCTTC. This encodes CASSFPGSGSNEQFF.

The gene calls are TRBV6-9 and TRBJ1-5; no clear D. Deletions cut 3 bases from V and 0 bases from J, with 9 bases between. Looked up from germline, CDR1 is MNHGY and CDR2 is SVAAGI. CDR3 length: 15 amino acids. In nucleotides, the CDR3 is TGTGCCAGCAGTTACTCTTCGGATAGCAATCAGCCCCAGCATTTT. This sequence encodes CASSYSSDSNQPQHF.

In this sample, this clonotype turned up many times. The chain has TRBV20-1 and TRBJ2-1, with a weak D call TRBD2 (6 bases). Trimming pared 3 bases from V and 0 bases from J, leaving 9 bases between. CDR1 DFQATT and CDR2 SNEGSKA come from the germline V gene (reference sequence). This CDR3 region has 14 residues. DNA for the CDR3: TGCAGTGCTAGCGCGGGAAGCTCCTACAATGAGCAGTTCTTC. Protein product: CSASAGSSYNEQFF.

This clonotype was seen ten or more times. The V and J genes are TRBV11-3 and TRBJ2-1; a weak D match, TRBD2 (7 bases). Germline CDR1 and CDR2: SGHNT and YENEEA. Trimming shortened V by 7 bases and J by 9 bases, and 16 bases separated the two germline ends. This CDR3 is built from 13 residues. The CDR3 loop reads CASTSGGGGEQFF. Written as DNA, the CDR3 is TGTGCCAGCACCTCGGGGGGAGGGGGTGAGCAGTTCTTC.

In its sample, this clonotype was seen a few times. This may be a read error, as it is one base from a much larger clone. Since no conserved phenylalanine or tryptophan closes the CDR3, a read error is the likely cause. The chain joins TRBV6-1 to TRBJ2-7, with 12 positions matching TRBD2. Germline V gene lookup returns CDR1 MNHNS and CDR2 SASEGT. The CDR3 runs to 14 residues. The J segment lost 4 bases and the V segment lost 4 bases, leaving 2 bases of the junction unmatched. The CDR3 DNA follows: TGTGCCAGCAGTGGACTAGCGGGAGTTTACGAGCAGTACCTC. Protein: CASSGLAGVYEQYL.

This clonotype was seen only a few times. V gene TRBV5-1 combines with J gene TRBJ1-2; 9 nucleotides match TRBD1. The CDR3 is 14 amino acids. Germline CDR1 is SGHRS and CDR2 is YFSETQ. J was trimmed by 6 bases and V by 4 bases; bases with no gene match: 7. The CDR3 protein is CASSTGQGSNGYTF. CDR3 in DNA: TGCGCCAGCAGCACGGGACAGGGTTCAAATGGCTACACCTTC.

This clonotype was found many times. This chain uses TRBV28 with TRBJ2-1; D not certain. The germline gives CDR1 MDHEN, CDR2 SYDVKM. This CDR3 has 15 amino acids. V lost 2 bases, J lost 5 bases, and 13 bases lay in between. CDR3 amino acids: CASSLDGRSNNEQFF. CDR3 in DNA: TGTGCCAGCAGTTTAGACGGCAGGTCAAACAATGAGCAGTTCTTC.

This clonotype came up a few times. The J gene is TRBJ2-1, the V gene TRBV19; a possible D gene is TRBD2 (6 bases). The CDR3 has 17 amino acids. Germline CDR1 LNHDA, CDR2 SQIVND (reference sequence). Trimming shortened V by 0 bases and J by 1 base, and 13 bases separated the two germline ends. CDR3 amino acids: CASSIEGGKSSYNEQFF. In DNA form, the CDR3 reads TGTGCCAGTAGTATAGAGGGCGGGAAGTCGTCCTACAATGAGCAGTTCTTC.

This clonotype was observed many times. V usage is TRBV28 and J usage is TRBJ1-2, with D unclear. The CDR3 covers 15 residues. The V end was cut by 5 bases, the J end by 3 bases, with 16 bases between. Germline CDR1 is MDHEN and CDR2 is SYDVKM. The CDR3 here is CASSPPKQEHYGYTF. DNA of the CDR3: TGTGCCAGCAGTCCACCCAAGCAGGAGCACTATGGCTACACCTTC.

This clonotype occurred many times. This sequence joins TRBV6-5 and TRBJ1-4; D is unresolved. The CDR3 has 14 amino acids. V shed 3 bases and J shed 11 bases, with 16 bases lying between them. The germline V gene encodes CDR1 MNHEY and CDR2 SVGAGI. CDR3 nucleotide sequence: TGTGCCAGCAGTTATTCGCGCCCTACTGAGAAACTGTTTTTT. This codes for CASSYSRPTEKLFF.

Many counts were recorded for this clonotype. The chain carries TRBV7-2 and TRBJ2-7, with 13 bases fitting TRBD2. The CDR3 extends over 15 amino acids. Losses at the gene ends were 5 bases for V and 3 bases for J; bases not matched to a gene: 4. Germline CDR1 and CDR2: SGHTA and FQGNSA. The DNA for the CDR3 is TGTGCCAGCAGCGTCCGGACTAGCGGGAGCTACGAGCAGTACTTC. Translation gives CASSVRTSGSYEQYF.

This clonotype was counted ten times or more. The genes are TRBV20-1 and TRBJ2-7, with D possibly being TRBD1 (5 bases). CDR3 length equals 14 residues. The ends were cut back, 1 base at V and 2 bases at J, with 12 bases in the middle. CDR1 is DFQATT and CDR2 is SNEGSKA in the germline V gene (reference sequence). CDR3 residues: CSARGQGRTYEQYF. The CDR3, as DNA: TGCAGTGCTAGAGGGCAGGGCAGGACCTACGAGCAGTACTTC.

The rearrangement links TRBV25-1 to TRBJ2-5; D ambiguous. Germline loops: CDR1 MGHDK, CDR2 SYGVNS. The CDR3 runs to 19 residues. V was cut by 1 base and J by 5 bases, with 26 bases left in between. The DNA for the CDR3 is TGTGCCAGCAGTGAATTTAATCCTTCCGACCCATCGACCCTGGAGACCCAGTACTTC. This sequence encodes CASSEFNPSDPSTLETQYF.

This clonotype was seen a few times. The CDR3 loop is CASSLASSDKNIQYF. In DNA form, the CDR3 reads TGTGCCAGCAGCTTAGCGTCTAGCGACAAAAACATTCAGTACTTC. V is TRBV7-9 and J is TRBJ2-4; D might be TRBD2 (6 bases). In germline, CDR1 is SEHNR, CDR2 FQNEAQ (reference sequence). There are 15 residues in the CDR3. Trimming stripped 0 bases from V and 3 bases from J, with 9 bases between. Full variable domain (remainder filled in from reference TRBV7-9 and TRBJ2-4): DTGVSQNPRHKITKRGQNVTFRCDPISEHNRLYWYRQTLGQGPEFLTYFQNEAQLEKSRLLSDRFSAERPKGSFSTLEIQRTEQGDSAMYLCASSLASSDKNIQYFGAGTRLSVL.

This clonotype has at least ten counts. In nucleotides, the CDR3 is TGTGCCAGCAGTGCAATACTAGCGGGAGCTTACAATGAGCAGTTCTTC. This encodes CASSAILAGAYNEQFF. V is TRBV28 and J is TRBJ2-1, with 11 bases lining up with TRBD2. This CDR3 is built from 16 residues. The germline V gene encodes CDR1 MDHEN and CDR2 SYDVKM. V shed 5 bases and J 4 bases; nucleotides not matched to a gene: 7.

This clonotype was seen repeatedly, ten times or more. The gene calls are TRBV28 and TRBJ2-3; D is ambiguous. This CDR3 has 15 amino acids. Germline loops: CDR1 MDHEN, CDR2 SYDVKM. With 5 bases removed from V and 0 bases from J, the gap between germline ends came to 12 bases. CDR3 loop: CASSMGFSSTDTQYF. In DNA form, the CDR3 reads TGTGCCAGCAGTATGGGATTTTCTAGCACAGATACGCAGTATTTT.

The genes are TRBV9 and TRBJ2-1; D not resolved. Germline V lookup: CDR1 SGDLS, CDR2 YYNGEE. This CDR3 has 14 amino acids. Trimming took 0 bases from V and 2 from J, leaving 6 bases between them. The DNA for the CDR3 is TGTGCCAGCAGCGTAGCCGGCCCCTACAATGAGCAGTTCTTC. This codes for CASSVAGPYNEQFF.

This chain links TRBV6-2 or TRBV6-3 with TRBJ2-7; 11 nucleotides agree with TRBD2. Germline CDR1 reads MNHEY; CDR2 reads SVGEGT. The CDR3 covers 15 residues. The ends lost 6 bases at V and 3 bases at J; junction bases unmatched: 7. In nucleotides, the CDR3 is TGTGCCAGCAGAGTCGCCGGGACTAGCGGCTACGAGCAGTACTTC. It is translated as CASRVAGTSGYEQYF.

The CDR3 loop reads CASSLRVSPLHF. The CDR3 region has the DNA TGTGCCAGCAGTTTACGGGTATCACCCCTCCACTTT. The chain carries TRBV28 and TRBJ1-6; no clear D gene. The CDR3 is made up of 12 amino acids. V was cut by 2 bases and J by 10 bases, with 6 bases left in between. Germline V lookup: CDR1 MDHEN, CDR2 SYDVKM.

In its sample, this clonotype was seen many times. The V gene is TRBV30, the J gene TRBJ2-7, with TRBD2 matching over 8 bases. V shed 2 bases, J shed 3 bases, and the junction held 3 bases outside the gene matches. The germline V gene has CDR1 GTSNPN and CDR2 SVGIG (reference sequence). CDR3 length: 13 residues. This CDR3 reads CAWSPSGSYEQYF. DNA of the CDR3: TGTGCCTGGAGTCCCAGCGGGAGCTACGAGCAGTACTTC.

This clonotype came up many times. The gene calls are TRBV18 and TRBJ1-6; no clear D gene. The CDR3 is made up of 13 amino acids. V was shortened by 5 bases and J by 1 base, with 3 bases between the two germline ends. Germline loops: CDR1 KGHSH, CDR2 LQKENI. DNA of the CDR3: TGTGCCAGCTCAGTATCCTATAATTCACCCCTCCACTTT. It yields the protein CASSVSYNSPLHF.

The chain uses TRBV2 and TRBJ2-3, with TRBD2 identical over 16 bases. V gave up 6 bases and J gave up 0 bases; unmatched junction bases: 3. The CDR3 is 17 residues long. From germline, CDR1 is SNHLY and CDR2 FYNNEI. The CDR3 sequence: CASRPGLAGGSTDTQYF. The DNA for the CDR3 is TGTGCCAGCAGGCCGGGACTAGCGGGAGGGAGCACAGATACGCAGTATTTT.

There are a few counts of this clonotype. The chain couples TRBV20-1 to TRBJ2-1; no reliable D call. Trimming stripped 2 bases from V and 6 bases from J, with 11 bases between. CDR3 length: 13 amino acids. In germline, CDR1 is DFQATT, CDR2 SNEGSKA (reference sequence). The CDR3 loop reads CSARSSRANEQFF. In DNA, the CDR3 is TGCAGTGCTAGATCAAGCCGGGCCAATGAGCAGTTCTTC.

The chain couples TRBV5-1 to TRBJ2-1; D is ambiguous. The CDR3 totals 14 residues. V lost 4 bases and J lost 8, with 16 bases in between. In germline, CDR1 is SGHRS, CDR2 YFSETQ. CDR3 DNA: TGCGCCAGCAGCCCTGGGCCGGTTTTGGATGAGCAGTTCTTC. Protein: CASSPGPVLDEQFF. Looking up the rest from reference TRBV5-1 and TRBJ2-1 gives the full variable domain: KAGVTQTPRYLIKTRGQQVTLSCSPISGHRSVSWYQQTPGQGLQFLFEYFSETQRNKGNFPGRFSGRQFSNSRSEMNVSTLELGDSALYLCASSPGPVLDEQFFGPGTRLTVL.

The sample holds many counts of this clonotype. The chain joins TRBV12-3 or TRBV12-4 to TRBJ2-3; D is undetermined. Deletions cut 2 bases from V and 0 bases from J, with 6 bases between. There are 14 residues in the CDR3. The CDR3 coding sequence is TGTGCCAGCAGTTTAAGGTCGAGCACAGATACGCAGTATTTT. As protein: CASSLRSSTDTQYF.